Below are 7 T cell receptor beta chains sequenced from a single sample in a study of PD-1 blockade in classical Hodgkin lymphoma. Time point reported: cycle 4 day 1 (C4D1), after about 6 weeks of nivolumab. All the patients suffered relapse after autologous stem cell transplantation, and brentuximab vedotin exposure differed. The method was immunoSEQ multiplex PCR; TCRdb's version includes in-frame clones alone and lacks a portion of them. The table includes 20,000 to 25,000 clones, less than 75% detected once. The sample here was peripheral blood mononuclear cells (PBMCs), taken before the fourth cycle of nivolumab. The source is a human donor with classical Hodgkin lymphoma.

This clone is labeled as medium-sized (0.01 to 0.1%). The CDR3 nucleotides read TGTGCCAGCAGTTTTAGCAGGGTAGAGAGGGAGACCCAGTACTTC. Its translation is CASSFSRVERETQYF. The chain joins TRBV28 to TRBJ2-5; D perhaps matches TRBD1 (5 bases). Germline lookup yields CDR1 MDHEN and CDR2 SYDVKM. This CDR3 contains 15 residues. V was cut by 3 bases and J by 5 bases, with 16 bases left in between.

CDR3 DNA sequence: TGTGCCAGCAGTCAAGGACTATTCCGGGACGGGACAGATCAGCCCCAGCATTTT. Its protein is CASSQGLFRDGTDQPQHF. The V gene is TRBV2, the J gene TRBJ1-5, with 7 bases matching TRBD1. Trimming cost V 5 bases and J 5 bases; bases outside gene matches: 18. CDR1 and CDR2 from the germline V gene are SNHLY and FYNNEI. The CDR3 sequence is 18 residues long.

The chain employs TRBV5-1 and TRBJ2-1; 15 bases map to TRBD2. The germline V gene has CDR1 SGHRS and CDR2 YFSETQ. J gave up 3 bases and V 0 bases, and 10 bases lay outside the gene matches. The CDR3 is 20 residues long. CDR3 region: CASSLASGLAGGQLYNEQFF. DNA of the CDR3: TGCGCCAGCAGCTTGGCCTCGGGACTAGCGGGGGGCCAGCTCTACAATGAGCAGTTCTTC.

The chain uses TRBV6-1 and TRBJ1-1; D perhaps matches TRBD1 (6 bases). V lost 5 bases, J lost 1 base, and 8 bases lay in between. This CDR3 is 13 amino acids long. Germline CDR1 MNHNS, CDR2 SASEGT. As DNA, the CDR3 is TGTGCCAGCAGTTCGGACAGGAACACTGAAGCTTTCTTT. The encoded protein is CASSSDRNTEAFF.

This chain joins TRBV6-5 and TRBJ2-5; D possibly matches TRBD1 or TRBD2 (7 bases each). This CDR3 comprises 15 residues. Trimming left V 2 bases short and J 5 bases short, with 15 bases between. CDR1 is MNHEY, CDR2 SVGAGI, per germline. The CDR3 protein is CASSYQGGAVETQYF. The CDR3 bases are TGTGCCAGCAGTTACCAGGGGGGGGCGGTGGAGACCCAGTACTTC.

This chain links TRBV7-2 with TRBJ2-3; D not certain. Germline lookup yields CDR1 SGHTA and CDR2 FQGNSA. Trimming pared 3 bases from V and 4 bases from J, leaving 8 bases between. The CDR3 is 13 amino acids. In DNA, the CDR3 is TGTGCCAGCAGCTTTTGGGATCCAGATACGCAGTATTTT. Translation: CASSFWDPDTQYF.

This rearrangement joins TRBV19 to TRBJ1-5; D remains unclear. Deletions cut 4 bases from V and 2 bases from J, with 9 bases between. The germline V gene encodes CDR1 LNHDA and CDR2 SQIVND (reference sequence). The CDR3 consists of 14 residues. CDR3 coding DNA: TGTGCCAGTAGTACTGGACGGGGCAATCAGCCCCAGCATTTT. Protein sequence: CASSTGRGNQPQHF. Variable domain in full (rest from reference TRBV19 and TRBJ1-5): DGGITQSPKYLFRKEGQNVTLSCEQNLNHDAMYWYRQDPGQGLRLIYYSQIVNDFQKGDIAEGYSVSREKKESFPLTVTSAQKNPTAFYLCASSTGRGNQPQHFGDGTRLSIL.